Detailed here is one T cell receptor beta chain. The antigen remains unidentified. This table comes from immunoSEQ multiplex PCR, and its TCRdb copy is limited to in-frame clones, with some not included. Seen here are about 96,000 clones, roughly 90% observed once, and the top ten hold approximately 27%. The germline CDR1 and CDR2 sequences are LGHNA and YSLEER. The CDR3 extends over 17 amino acids. The ends were cut back, 3 bases at V and 5 bases at J, with 22 bases in the middle. This sample is part of a study of T cell responses to AZD1222 COVID-19 vaccine. Study in general: Pooled together were second doses at about 4 or about 12 weeks. Whole-study findings and limits: There were repertoire samples only from the period after the peak T cell response. Nearly half of spike-specific TCRs reportedly target unmutated variant regions.

The sample consisted of peripheral blood, taken on day 0 of AZD1222 vaccination. This TCR derives from an adult in good health. The chain is built from TRBV4-3 and TRBJ2-5, with D possibly being TRBD2 (6 bases). In DNA, the CDR3 is TGCGCCAGCAGCCAGAGACGCCCGGGACTCCCGGGGGAGACCCAGTACTTC. Its translation is CASSQRRPGLPGETQYF.